This T cell receptor (beta chain) was captured by sequencing in a study of T cell responses to AZD1222 COVID-19 vaccine. Study results and limitations: Donors were mostly white British, more females; clonal diversity possibly underestimated. The study identified only a handful of AZD1222 recipients as seropositive at baseline. The study sampled repertoires only after the peak T cell response.

A remark on this clone: Its specificity is not known.

The germline V gene encodes CDR1 MNHEY and CDR2 SVGAGI. The CDR3 spans 14 residues. V lost 6 bases and J lost 4; bases outside the gene matches: 9. Profiling relied on immunoSEQ multiplex PCR, and the TCRdb table lists in-frame clones only, not all of them. The table includes 140,000 to 150,000 clones, around 90% detected once. The chain links TRBV6-5 to TRBJ2-7, with 7 positions matching TRBD1. Sequenced material: peripheral blood, taken on day 0 of AZD1222 vaccination. The clonotype comes from an adult in good health. The CDR3 bases are TGTGCCAGCAGGGTATATGACAGGGAGTACGAGCAGTACTTC. This codes for CASRVYDREYEQYF.